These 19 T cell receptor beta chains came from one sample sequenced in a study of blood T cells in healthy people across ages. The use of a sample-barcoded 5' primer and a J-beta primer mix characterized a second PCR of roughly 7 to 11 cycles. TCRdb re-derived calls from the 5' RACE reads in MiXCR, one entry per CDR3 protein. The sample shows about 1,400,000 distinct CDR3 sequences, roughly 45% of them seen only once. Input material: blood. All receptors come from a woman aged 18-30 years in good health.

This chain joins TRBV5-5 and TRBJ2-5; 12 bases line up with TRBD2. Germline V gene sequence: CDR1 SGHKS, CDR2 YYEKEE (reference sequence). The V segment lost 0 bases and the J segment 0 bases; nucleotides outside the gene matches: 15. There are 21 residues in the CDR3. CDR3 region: CASSLELAGGSAVLNQETQYF. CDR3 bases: TGTGCCAGCAGCTTGGAACTAGCGGGGGGTTCTGCCGTTCTGAACCAAGAGACCCAGTACTTC.

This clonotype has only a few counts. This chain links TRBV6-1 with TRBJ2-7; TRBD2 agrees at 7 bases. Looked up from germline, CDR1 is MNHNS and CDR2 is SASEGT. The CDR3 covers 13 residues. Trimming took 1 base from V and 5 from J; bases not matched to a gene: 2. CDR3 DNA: TGTGCCAGCAGTGAAGTGGGGGGGAACGAGCAGTACTTC. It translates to CASSEVGGNEQYF.

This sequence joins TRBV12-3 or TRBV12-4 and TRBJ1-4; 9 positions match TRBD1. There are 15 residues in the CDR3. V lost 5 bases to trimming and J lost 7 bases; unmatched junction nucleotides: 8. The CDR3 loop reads CASSPHRGRGEKLFF. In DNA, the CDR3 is TGTGCCAGCAGTCCACACAGGGGGCGGGGTGAAAAACTGTTTTTT.

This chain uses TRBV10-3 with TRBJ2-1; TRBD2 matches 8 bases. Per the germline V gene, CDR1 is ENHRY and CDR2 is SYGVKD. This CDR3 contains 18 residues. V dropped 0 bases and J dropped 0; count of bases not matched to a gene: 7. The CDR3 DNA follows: TGTGCCATCAGTGAGTCGACGGGGCGGGGGGCCTCCTACAATGAGCAGTTCTTC. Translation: CAISESTGRGASYNEQFF.

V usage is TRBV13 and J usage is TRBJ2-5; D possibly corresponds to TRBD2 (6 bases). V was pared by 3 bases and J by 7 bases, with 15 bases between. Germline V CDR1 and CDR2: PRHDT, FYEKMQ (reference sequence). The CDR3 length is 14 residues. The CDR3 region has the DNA TGTGCCAGCAGCTTGGCGGCTAGCGCGGGGACCCAGTACTTC. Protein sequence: CASSLAASAGTQYF.

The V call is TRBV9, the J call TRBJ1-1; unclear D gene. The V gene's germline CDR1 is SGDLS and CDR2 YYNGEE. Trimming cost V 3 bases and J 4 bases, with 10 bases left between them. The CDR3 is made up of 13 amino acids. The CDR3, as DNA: TGTGCCAGCAGCGCAGAGGTGGGCACTGAAGCTTTCTTT. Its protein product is CASSAEVGTEAFF.

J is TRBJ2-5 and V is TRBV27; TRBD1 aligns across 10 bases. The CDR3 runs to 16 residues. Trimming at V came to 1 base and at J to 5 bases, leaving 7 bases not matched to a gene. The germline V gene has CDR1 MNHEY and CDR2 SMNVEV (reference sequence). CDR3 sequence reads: CASSLYWDRGEETQYF. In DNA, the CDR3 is TGTGCCAGCAGTTTATATTGGGACAGGGGTGAGGAGACCCAGTACTTC.

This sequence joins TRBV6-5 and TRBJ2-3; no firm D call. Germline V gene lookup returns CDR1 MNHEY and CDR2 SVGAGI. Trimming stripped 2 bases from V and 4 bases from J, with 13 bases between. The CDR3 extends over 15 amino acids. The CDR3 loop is CASSYVRGASDTQYF. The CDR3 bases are TGTGCCAGCAGTTACGTTAGAGGTGCTTCAGATACGCAGTATTTT.

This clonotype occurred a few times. CDR3: CASSVRPSGTYEQYF. As DNA, the CDR3 is TGTGCCAGCAGCGTAAGGCCTAGCGGAACCTACGAGCAGTACTTC. The chain is built from TRBV9 and TRBJ2-7; 7 positions agree with TRBD2. CDR1 SGDLS and CDR2 YYNGEE come from the germline V gene. V dropped 1 base and J dropped 2; count of bases not matched to a gene: 6. This CDR3 region has 15 residues.

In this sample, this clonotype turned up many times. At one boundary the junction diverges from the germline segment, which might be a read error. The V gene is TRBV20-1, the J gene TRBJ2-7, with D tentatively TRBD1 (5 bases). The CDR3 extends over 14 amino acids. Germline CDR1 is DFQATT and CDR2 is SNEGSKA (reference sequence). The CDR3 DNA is TGCAGTGCCAGAGACAGTAAAACAACCTACGAGCAGTACTTC. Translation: CSARDSKTTYEQYF.

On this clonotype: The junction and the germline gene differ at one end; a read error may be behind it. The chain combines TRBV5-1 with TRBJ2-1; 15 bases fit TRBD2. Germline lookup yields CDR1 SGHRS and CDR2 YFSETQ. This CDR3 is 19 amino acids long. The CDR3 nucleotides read TGCGCCAGCAGCCCCGGGACTAGCGGGGGGCCGAATTCCAACAACGAGCAGTTCTTC. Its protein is CASSPGTSGGPNSNNEQFF.

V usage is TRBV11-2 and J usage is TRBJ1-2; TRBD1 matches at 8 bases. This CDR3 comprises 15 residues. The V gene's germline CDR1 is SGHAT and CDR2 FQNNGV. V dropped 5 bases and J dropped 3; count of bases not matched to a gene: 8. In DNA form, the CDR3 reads TGTGCCAGCAGCCCCACGGACAGGGCGGACTATGGCTACACCTTC. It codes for CASSPTDRADYGYTF.

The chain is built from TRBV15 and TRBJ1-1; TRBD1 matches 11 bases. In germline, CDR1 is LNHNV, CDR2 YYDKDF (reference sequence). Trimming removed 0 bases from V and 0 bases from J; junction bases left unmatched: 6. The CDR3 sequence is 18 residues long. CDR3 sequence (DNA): TGTGCCACCAGCAGAGAGGCCGGGACAGGGGGTTTGAACACTGAAGCTTTCTTT. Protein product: CATSREAGTGGLNTEAFF.

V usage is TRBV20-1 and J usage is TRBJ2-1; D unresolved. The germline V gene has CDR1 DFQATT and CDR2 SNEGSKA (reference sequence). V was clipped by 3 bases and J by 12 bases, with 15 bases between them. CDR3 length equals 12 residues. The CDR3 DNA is TGCAGTGCTAGCGCCTCCCTAGGTGTGCAGTTCTTC. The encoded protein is CSASASLGVQFF.

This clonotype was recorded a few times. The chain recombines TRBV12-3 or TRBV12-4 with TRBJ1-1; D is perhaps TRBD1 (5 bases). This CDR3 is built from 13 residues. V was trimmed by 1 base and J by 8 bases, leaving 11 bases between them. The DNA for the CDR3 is TGTGCCAGCAGTTTAGGGGACGGAGTAGAAGCTTTCTTT. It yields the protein CASSLGDGVEAFF.

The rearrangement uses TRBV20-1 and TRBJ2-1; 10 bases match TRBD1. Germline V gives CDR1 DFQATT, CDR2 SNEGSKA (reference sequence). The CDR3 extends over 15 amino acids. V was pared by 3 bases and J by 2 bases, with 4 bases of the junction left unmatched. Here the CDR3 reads CSASPGTGAYNEQFF. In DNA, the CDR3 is TGCAGTGCTAGCCCCGGGACAGGGGCCTACAATGAGCAGTTCTTC.

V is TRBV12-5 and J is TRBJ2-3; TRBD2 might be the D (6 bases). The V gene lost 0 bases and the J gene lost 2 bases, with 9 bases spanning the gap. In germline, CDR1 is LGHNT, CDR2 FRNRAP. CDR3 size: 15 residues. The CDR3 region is CASGLVVGLTDTQYF. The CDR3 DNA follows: TGTGCTAGTGGTTTGGTCGTGGGACTCACAGATACGCAGTATTTT.

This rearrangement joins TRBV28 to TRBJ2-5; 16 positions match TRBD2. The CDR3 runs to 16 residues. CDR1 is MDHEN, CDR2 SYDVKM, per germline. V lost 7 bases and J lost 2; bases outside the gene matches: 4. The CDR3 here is CASTLGLAGGQETQYF. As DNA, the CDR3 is TGTGCCAGCACCCTGGGACTAGCGGGAGGGCAAGAGACCCAGTACTTC.

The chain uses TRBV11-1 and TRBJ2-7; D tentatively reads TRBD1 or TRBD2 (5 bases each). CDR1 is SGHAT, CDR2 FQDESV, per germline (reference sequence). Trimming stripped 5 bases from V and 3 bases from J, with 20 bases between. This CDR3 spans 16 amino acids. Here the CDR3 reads CASSPHKDSGNYEQYF. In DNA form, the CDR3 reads TGTGCCAGCAGCCCTCACAAGGACTCAGGGAACTACGAGCAGTACTTC.